Described below is a single TCR beta chain sequence and its context. Its antigen is currently unknown. MiXCR was run by TCRdb on the reads, yielding one entry per CDR3 protein. The table has over 150,000 distinct CDR3 sequences, under 25% seen once. This specimen belongs to a study of T cell repertoires in cytomegalovirus infection. As for the study in general: CMV infection together with matching HLA type was indicated by public TCR beta signatures.

Germline CDR1 MNHNY, CDR2 SVGAGI (reference sequence). V dropped 4 bases and J dropped 7; count of bases not matched to a gene: 11. This CDR3 comprises 15 residues. Study-wide results and caveats: Dominating the ex vivo response were TCR beta clonotypes that were CMV-specific and HLA-C-restricted. Identification of carriers of CMV plus the relevant HLA was achieved through cumulative public TCR beta family frequency.

The chain is built from TRBV6-6 and TRBJ2-7, with 9 bases matching TRBD1. The clonotype was recovered from a human donor in good health (CMV status not recorded). Some clones in this sample may be carry-over from other donors' samples. The sequencing sample was made of PBMCs. CDR3 sequence: CASSFPGQGRNEQYF. The CDR3 bases are TGTGCCAGCAGTTTTCCGGGACAGGGTCGTAATGAGCAGTACTTC.